One and the same sample provided the 21 T cell receptor beta chains below, sequenced in a study of blood T cell repertoires in COVID-19. Profiling relied on immunoSEQ multiplex PCR, and the TCRdb table lists in-frame clones only, not all of them. The sample lists about 340,000 clones, approximately 82% occurring once. Input material: peripheral blood. Receptors originate from a man aged 30-40 years with active or convalescent COVID-19.

The V call is TRBV5-4, the J call TRBJ2-7, with 9 bases aligning to TRBD1. The germline CDR1 and CDR2 sequences are SGHNT and YYREEE (reference sequence). The ends lost 4 bases at V and 3 bases at J; junction bases unmatched: 5. This CDR3 is 14 amino acids long. DNA of the CDR3: TGTGCCAGCAGCATCCCGGGACAGGGCTACGAGCAGTACTTC. Its translation is CASSIPGQGYEQYF.

The chain has TRBV4-1 and TRBJ1-3; possible D gene TRBD1, 5 bases. From germline, CDR1 is MGHRA and CDR2 YSYEKL. This CDR3 contains 14 residues. V gave up 3 bases and J gave up 4 bases, with 10 bases separating them. The CDR3: CASSQRPGGNTIYF. The CDR3 bases are TGCGCCAGCAGCCAGCGGCCAGGGGGAAACACCATATATTTT.

The rearrangement links TRBV9 to TRBJ1-1; 9 nucleotides match TRBD1. Losses at the gene ends were 4 bases for V and 1 base for J; bases not matched to a gene: 5. The CDR3 covers 15 residues. Germline CDR1 and CDR2: SGDLS and YYNGEE. This chain's CDR3 is CASSPGTGWNTEAFF. CDR3 in DNA: TGTGCCAGCAGCCCCGGGACAGGGTGGAACACTGAAGCTTTCTTT.

The CDR3 DNA reads TGTGCCAGCAGCCCACGGACAGGGGAAGGCACTGAAGCTTTCTTT. This codes for CASSPRTGEGTEAFF. This chain links TRBV7-2 with TRBJ1-1, with TRBD1 matching over 9 bases. The CDR3 has 15 residues. The V gene end was trimmed by 5 bases and the J gene end by 4 bases; junction bases not matched to a gene: 8. The germline V gene has CDR1 SGHTA and CDR2 FQGNSA.

V usage is TRBV9 and J usage is TRBJ1-1; possible D gene TRBD1, 5 bases. The CDR3 length is 13 residues. The V and J ends lost 8 bases and 0 bases respectively, with 11 bases between them. Germline V lookup: CDR1 SGDLS, CDR2 YYNGEE. The CDR3 loop is CASSPGVNTEAFF. In nucleotides, the CDR3 is TGTGCCAGTTCGCCGGGGGTGAACACTGAAGCTTTCTTT.

This clone has a single count. The gene calls are TRBV18 and TRBJ2-7, with 9 bases fitting TRBD1. The V gene's germline CDR1 is KGHSH and CDR2 LQKENI. Trimming removed 6 bases from V and 5 bases from J; junction bases left unmatched: 17. The CDR3 length is 17 residues. The CDR3 protein is CASSPYLARTGADEQYF. In DNA form, the CDR3 reads TGTGCCAGCTCCCCATACCTTGCCAGGACAGGGGCTGACGAGCAGTACTTC.

The chain links TRBV4-1 to TRBJ1-4, with D perhaps matching TRBD1 (6 bases). The CDR3 covers 18 residues. V was pared by 1 base and J by 6 bases, with 21 bases between. The germline gives CDR1 MGHRA, CDR2 YSYEKL. CDR3 DNA: TGCGCCAGCAGCCAAGTTGGTCTTGGTGGGCAGGGGTATGAAAAACTGTTTTTT. The encoded protein is CASSQVGLGGQGYEKLFF.

The chain joins TRBV19 to TRBJ1-1; 9 bases are a match to TRBD1. CDR1 and CDR2 from the germline V gene are LNHDA and SQIVND (reference sequence). The CDR3 covers 16 residues. V shed 4 bases, J shed 3 bases, and the junction held 9 bases outside the gene matches. The CDR3 sequence: CASSRDRASWDTEAFF. As DNA, the CDR3 is TGTGCCAGTAGTAGGGACAGGGCTTCCTGGGACACTGAAGCTTTCTTT.

This rearrangement joins TRBV7-9 to TRBJ2-3; no definite D call. The germline gives CDR1 SEHNR, CDR2 FQNEAQ (reference sequence). The CDR3 has 13 amino acids. The ends were cut back, 4 bases at V and 0 bases at J, with 5 bases in the middle. The CDR3, as DNA: TGTGCCAGCAGCTATACTAGCACAGATACGCAGTATTTT. Residues: CASSYTSTDTQYF. Full variable domain (missing parts from reference TRBV7-9 and TRBJ2-3): DTGVSQNPRHKITKRGQNVTFRCDPISEHNRLYWYRQTLGQGPEFLTYFQNEAQLEKSRLLSDRFSAERPKGSFSTLEIQRTEQGDSAMYLCASSYTSTDTQYFGPGTRLTVL.

This rearrangement joins TRBV27 to TRBJ2-1, with TRBD1 as a possible D gene (5 bases). Trimming pared 11 bases from V and 8 bases from J, leaving 16 bases between. The CDR3 has 12 residues. Germline CDR1 reads MNHEY; CDR2 reads SMNVEV (reference sequence). This CDR3 is CAQTGALYEQFF. The CDR3 bases are TGTGCCCAAACTGGGGCCTTATATGAGCAGTTCTTC.

This rearrangement joins TRBV10-3 to TRBJ2-3; 7 bases are shared with TRBD2. The CDR3 is 14 residues long. CDR1 is ENHRY, CDR2 SYGVKD, per germline. V shed 4 bases, J shed 2 bases, and the junction held 3 bases outside the gene matches. CDR3: CAISASGTTDTQYF. The CDR3 DNA sequence: TGTGCCATCAGTGCTAGCGGTACCACAGATACGCAGTATTTT.

This clone was seen a few times. The genes are TRBV18 and TRBJ1-5; the match to TRBD1 covers 7 bases. CDR3 length: 15 residues. From germline, CDR1 is KGHSH and CDR2 LQKENI. V was pared by 4 bases and J by 2 bases, with 5 bases of the junction left unmatched. The chain's CDR3 is CASSLSTGRNQPQHF. In DNA, the CDR3 is TGTGCCAGCTCACTCTCGACAGGGCGCAATCAGCCCCAGCATTTT.

The rearrangement links TRBV9 to TRBJ1-3; D is undetermined. The CDR3 sequence is 15 residues long. The germline V gene has CDR1 SGDLS and CDR2 YYNGEE. V lost 4 bases and J lost 0, with 11 bases in between. CDR3 nucleotides: TGTGCCAGCAGCCCCCATTCTAGCTCTGGAAACACCATATATTTT. It codes for CASSPHSSSGNTIYF.

This clone showed up just once. This sequence joins TRBV9 and TRBJ1-1; TRBD1 aligns across 9 bases. Germline trimming cut 3 bases from V and 1 base from J; bases unmatched to any gene: 1. Germline CDR1 is SGDLS and CDR2 is YYNGEE. The CDR3 contains 14 residues. The CDR3 region is CASSGGQGNTEAFF. CDR3 sequence (DNA): TGTGCCAGCAGCGGGGGACAGGGGAACACTGAAGCTTTCTTT.

The gene calls are TRBV19 and TRBJ1-2, with 7 bases matching TRBD1. The germline CDR1 and CDR2 sequences are LNHDA and SQIVND (reference sequence). CDR3 length: 13 residues. V was clipped by 7 bases and J by 3 bases; unmatched bases: 5. CDR3 coding DNA: TGTGCCAGTACTTCAGGGGGGCACTATGGCTACACCTTC. Protein: CASTSGGHYGYTF.

The chain recombines TRBV5-1 with TRBJ2-5, with D possibly TRBD1 on 7 matching bases. This CDR3 is built from 16 residues. V shed 3 bases and J shed 5 bases, with 20 bases lying between them. The germline V gene has CDR1 SGHRS and CDR2 YFSETQ. This CDR3 is CASSWGGQANWETQYF. CDR3 bases: TGCGCCAGCAGCTGGGGAGGACAGGCCAATTGGGAGACCCAGTACTTC.

The chain employs TRBV10-3 and TRBJ2-5; a possible D gene is TRBD2 (5 bases). Trimming cost V 11 bases and J 4 bases, with 17 bases left between them. The CDR3 is made up of 13 amino acids. The germline CDR1 and CDR2 sequences are ENHRY and SYGVKD. CDR3 amino acids: CAPAAEGSETQYF. Here the CDR3 DNA reads TGTGCCCCTGCCGCAGAGGGTTCAGAGACCCAGTACTTC.

V gene TRBV2 combines with J gene TRBJ1-5, with 7 bases fitting TRBD1. This CDR3 has 15 residues. V was pared by 3 bases and J by 8 bases, with 10 bases of the junction left unmatched. Germline CDR1 SNHLY, CDR2 FYNNEI. This chain's CDR3 is CASSDTRGDVKPQHF. The CDR3 DNA sequence: TGTGCCAGCAGTGATACCAGGGGGGATGTGAAGCCCCAGCATTTT.

This clone was picked up one time. The chain is built from TRBV28 and TRBJ2-5, with 10 bases matching TRBD1. Germline V gene data show CDR1 as MDHEN and CDR2 as SYDVKM. V lost 10 bases and J lost 5; bases outside the gene matches: 13. The CDR3 is made up of 15 amino acids. The CDR3 spells CATTEGTGVQETQYF. CDR3 DNA: TGTGCCACCACTGAAGGGACAGGGGTACAGGAGACCCAGTACTTC.

The chain is built from TRBV4-2 and TRBJ1-6; 8 nucleotides align to TRBD1. J was trimmed by 7 bases and V by 3 bases; bases with no gene match: 2. CDR1 and CDR2 from the germline V gene are LGHNA and YNFKEQ. The CDR3 contains 14 residues. CDR3 sequence (DNA): TGTGCCAGCAGCCAGACAGGGGCGAATTCACCCCTCCACTTT. The encoded protein is CASSQTGANSPLHF.

The chain links TRBV7-8 to TRBJ2-4; maybe TRBD1 (6 bases). CDR3 length equals 15 residues. From germline, CDR1 is SGHVS and CDR2 FQNEAQ. V gave up 1 base and J gave up 2 bases, with 9 bases separating them. The CDR3 nucleotides read TGTGCCAGCAGCTTAGAAGGGGGAACCAAAAACATTCAGTACTTC. It yields the protein CASSLEGGTKNIQYF.